One T cell receptor (beta chain) is described in this entry. The data derive from a study of T cells after yellow fever vaccination. Study-level background: Fractions of limited cellularity were prepared by means of SMART-Seq v4 Ultra Low Input.

The V gene's germline CDR1 is SGHTS and CDR2 YDEGEE. Trimming at V came to 4 bases and at J to 1 base, leaving 6 bases not matched to a gene. CDR3 length equals 15 residues. Making TCR cDNA involved 5'RACE template switching, which added UMIs and a universal primer site. One entry per CDR3 protein results from TCRdb running MiXCR on the 5' RACE reads. The repertoire holds 250,000 to 400,000 distinct CDR3 sequences, over 3.5% seen once, with 20% to 25% in the top ten. This clonotype was sampled from a man younger than 30 who received the YFV17D yellow fever vaccine. The source material was PBMCs, sampled 5 days after the yellow fever booster vaccination. The chain employs TRBV5-8 and TRBJ1-1; 8 positions agree with TRBD1. CDR3: CASSPRTGSNTEAFF. The CDR3 nucleotides read TGTGCCAGCAGCCCGAGGACAGGGTCGAACACTGAAGCTTTCTTT.